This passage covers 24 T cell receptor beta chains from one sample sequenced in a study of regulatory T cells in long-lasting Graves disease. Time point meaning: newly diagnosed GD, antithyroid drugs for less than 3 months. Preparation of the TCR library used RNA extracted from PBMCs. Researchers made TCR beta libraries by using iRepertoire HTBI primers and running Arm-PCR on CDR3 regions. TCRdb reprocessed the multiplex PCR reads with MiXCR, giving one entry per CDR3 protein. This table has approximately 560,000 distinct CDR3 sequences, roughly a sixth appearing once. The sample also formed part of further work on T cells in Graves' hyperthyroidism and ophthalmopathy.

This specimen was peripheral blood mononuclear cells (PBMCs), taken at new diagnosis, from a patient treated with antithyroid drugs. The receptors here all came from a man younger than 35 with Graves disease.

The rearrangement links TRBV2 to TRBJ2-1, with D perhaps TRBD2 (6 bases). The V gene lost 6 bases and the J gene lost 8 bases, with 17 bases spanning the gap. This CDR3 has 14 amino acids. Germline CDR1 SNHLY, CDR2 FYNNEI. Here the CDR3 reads CASSADRGVDEQFF. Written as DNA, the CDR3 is TGTGCCAGCAGCGCTGATCGCGGGGTTGATGAGCAGTTCTTC.

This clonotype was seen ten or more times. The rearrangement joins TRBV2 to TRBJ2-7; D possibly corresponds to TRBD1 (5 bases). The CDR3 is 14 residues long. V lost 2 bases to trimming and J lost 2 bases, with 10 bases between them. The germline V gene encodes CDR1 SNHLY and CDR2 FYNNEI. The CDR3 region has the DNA TGTGCCAGCAGTGAACAGGGAAACCCCTACGAGCAGTACTTC. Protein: CASSEQGNPYEQYF.

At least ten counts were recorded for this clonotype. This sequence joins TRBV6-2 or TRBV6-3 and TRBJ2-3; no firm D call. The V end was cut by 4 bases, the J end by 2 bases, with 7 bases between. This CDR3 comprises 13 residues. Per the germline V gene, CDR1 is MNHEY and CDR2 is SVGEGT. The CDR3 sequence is CASSFFFTDTQYF. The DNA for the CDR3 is TGTGCCAGCAGTTTTTTTTTCACAGATACGCAGTATTTT.

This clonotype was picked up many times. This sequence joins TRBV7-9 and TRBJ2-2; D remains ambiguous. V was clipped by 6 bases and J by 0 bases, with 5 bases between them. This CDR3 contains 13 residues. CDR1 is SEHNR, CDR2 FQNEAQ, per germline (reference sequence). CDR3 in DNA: TGTGCCAGCAGTTCCACGAACACCGGGGAGCTGTTTTTT. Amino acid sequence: CASSSTNTGELFF.

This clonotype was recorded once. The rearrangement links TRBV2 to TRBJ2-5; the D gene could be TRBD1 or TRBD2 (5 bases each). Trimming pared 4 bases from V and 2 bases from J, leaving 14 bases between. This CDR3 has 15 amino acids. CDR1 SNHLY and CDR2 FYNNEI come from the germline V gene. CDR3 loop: CASSALPGRQETQYF. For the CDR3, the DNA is TGTGCCAGCAGTGCGTTACCGGGGCGTCAAGAGACCCAGTACTTC.

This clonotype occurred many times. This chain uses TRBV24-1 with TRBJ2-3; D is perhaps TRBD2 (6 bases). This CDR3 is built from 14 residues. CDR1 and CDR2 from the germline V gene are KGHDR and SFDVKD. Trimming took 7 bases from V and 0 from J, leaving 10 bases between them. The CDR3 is CATRQEGSTDTQYF. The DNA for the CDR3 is TGTGCCACCAGGCAGGAGGGAAGCACAGATACGCAGTATTTT.

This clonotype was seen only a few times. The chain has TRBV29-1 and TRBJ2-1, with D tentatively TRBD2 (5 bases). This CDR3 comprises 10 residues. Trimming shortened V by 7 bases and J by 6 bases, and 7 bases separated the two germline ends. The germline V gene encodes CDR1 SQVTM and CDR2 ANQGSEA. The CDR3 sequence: CSAGVNEQFF. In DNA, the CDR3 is TGCAGCGCCGGGGTCAATGAGCAGTTCTTC.

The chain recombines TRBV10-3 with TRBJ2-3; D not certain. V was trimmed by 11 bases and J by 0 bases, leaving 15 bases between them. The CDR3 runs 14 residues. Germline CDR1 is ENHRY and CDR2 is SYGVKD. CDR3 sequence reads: CASGVGASTDTQYF. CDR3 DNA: TGTGCCTCTGGGGTCGGTGCTAGCACAGATACGCAGTATTTT.

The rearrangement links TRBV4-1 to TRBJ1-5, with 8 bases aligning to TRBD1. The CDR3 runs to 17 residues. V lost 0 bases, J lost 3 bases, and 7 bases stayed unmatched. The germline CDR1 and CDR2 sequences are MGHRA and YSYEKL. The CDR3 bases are TGCGCCAGCAGCCAAGATGACAGGGGATATGTCAATCAGCCCCAGCATTTT. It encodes CASSQDDRGYVNQPQHF.

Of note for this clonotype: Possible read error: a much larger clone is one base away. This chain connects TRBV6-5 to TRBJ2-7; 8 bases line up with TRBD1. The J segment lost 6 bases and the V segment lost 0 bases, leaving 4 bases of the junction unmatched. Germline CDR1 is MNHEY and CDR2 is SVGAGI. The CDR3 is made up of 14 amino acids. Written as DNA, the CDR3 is TGTGCCAGCAGTTACTCGGACAGGGTCGGCGAGCAGTACTTC. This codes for CASSYSDRVGEQYF.

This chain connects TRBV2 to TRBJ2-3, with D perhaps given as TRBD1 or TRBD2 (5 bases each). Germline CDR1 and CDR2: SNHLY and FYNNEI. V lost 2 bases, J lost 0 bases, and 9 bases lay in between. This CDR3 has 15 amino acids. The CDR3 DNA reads TGTGCCAGCAGTGAACGGGACGGCAGCACAGATACGCAGTATTTT. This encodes CASSERDGSTDTQYF.

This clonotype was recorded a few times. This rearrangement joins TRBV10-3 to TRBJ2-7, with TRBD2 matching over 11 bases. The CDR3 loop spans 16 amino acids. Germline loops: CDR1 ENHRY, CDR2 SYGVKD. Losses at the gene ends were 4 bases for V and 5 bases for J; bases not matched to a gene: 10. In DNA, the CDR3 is TGTGCCATCAGTGGCCCACTAACTAGCGGGAGTGACGAGCAGTACTTC. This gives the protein CAISGPLTSGSDEQYF.

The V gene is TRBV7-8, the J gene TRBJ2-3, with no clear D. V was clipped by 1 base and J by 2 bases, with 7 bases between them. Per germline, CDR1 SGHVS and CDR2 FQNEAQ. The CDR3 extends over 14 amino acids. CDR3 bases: TGTGCCAGCAGCTTAGTGACCCACACAGATACGCAGTATTTT. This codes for CASSLVTHTDTQYF.

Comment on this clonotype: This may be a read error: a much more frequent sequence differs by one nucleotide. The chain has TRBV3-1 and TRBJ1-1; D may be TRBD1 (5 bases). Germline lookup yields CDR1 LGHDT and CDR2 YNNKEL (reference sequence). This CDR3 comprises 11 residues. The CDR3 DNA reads TGTGCCAGCAGCCAAGAGGGGGTCAGTCTCTTT. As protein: CASSQEGVSLF.

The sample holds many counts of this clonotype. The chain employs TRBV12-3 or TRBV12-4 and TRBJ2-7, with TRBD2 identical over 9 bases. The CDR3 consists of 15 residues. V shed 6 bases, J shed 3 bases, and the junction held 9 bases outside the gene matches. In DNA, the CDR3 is TGTGCCAGCAGCCGGAGACTAGCGGCCATCTACGAGCAGTACTTC. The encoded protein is CASSRRLAAIYEQYF.

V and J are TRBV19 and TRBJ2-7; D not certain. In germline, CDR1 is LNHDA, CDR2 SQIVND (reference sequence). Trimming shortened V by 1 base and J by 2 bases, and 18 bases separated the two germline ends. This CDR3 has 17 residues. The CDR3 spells CASSIASGSRYAYEQYF. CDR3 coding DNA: TGTGCCAGTAGTATAGCCTCGGGCTCTCGATATGCCTACGAGCAGTACTTC. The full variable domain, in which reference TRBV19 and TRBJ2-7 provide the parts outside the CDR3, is DGGITQSPKYLFRKEGQNVTLSCEQNLNHDAMYWYRQDPGQGLRLIYYSQIVNDFQKGDIAEGYSVSREKKESFPLTVTSAQKNPTAFYLCASSIASGSRYAYEQYFGPGTRLTVT.

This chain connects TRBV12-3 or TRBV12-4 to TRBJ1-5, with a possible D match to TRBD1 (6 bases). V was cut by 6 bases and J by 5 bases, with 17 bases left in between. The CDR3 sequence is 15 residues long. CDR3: CASSSQTGLDQPQHF. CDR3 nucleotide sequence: TGTGCCAGCAGCTCACAGACAGGACTGGATCAGCCCCAGCATTTT.

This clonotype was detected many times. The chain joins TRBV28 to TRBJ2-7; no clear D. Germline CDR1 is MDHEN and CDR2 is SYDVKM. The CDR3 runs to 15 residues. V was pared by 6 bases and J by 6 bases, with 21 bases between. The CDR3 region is CASSPDLLLSLEQYF. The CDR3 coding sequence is TGTGCCAGCAGCCCTGATCTTCTTCTTAGTCTCGAGCAGTACTTC.

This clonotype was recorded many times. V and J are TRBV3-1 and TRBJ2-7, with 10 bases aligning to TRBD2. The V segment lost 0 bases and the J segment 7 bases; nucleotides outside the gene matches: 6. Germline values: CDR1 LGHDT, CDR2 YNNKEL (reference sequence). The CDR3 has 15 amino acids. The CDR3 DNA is TGTGCCAGCAGCCAAGAGCGTCTAGCGGGAGATGAGCAGTACTTC. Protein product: CASSQERLAGDEQYF.

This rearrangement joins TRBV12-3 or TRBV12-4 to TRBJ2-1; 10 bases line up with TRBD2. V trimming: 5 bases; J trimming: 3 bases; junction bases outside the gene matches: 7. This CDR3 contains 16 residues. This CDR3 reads CASSPWTSGDYNEQFF. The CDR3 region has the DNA TGTGCCAGCAGTCCTTGGACTAGCGGAGACTACAATGAGCAGTTCTTC.

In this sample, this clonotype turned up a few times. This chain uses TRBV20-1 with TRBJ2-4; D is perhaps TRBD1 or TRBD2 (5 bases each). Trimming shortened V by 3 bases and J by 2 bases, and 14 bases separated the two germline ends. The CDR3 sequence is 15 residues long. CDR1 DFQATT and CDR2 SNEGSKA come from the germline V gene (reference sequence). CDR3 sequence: CSARGPQGPKNIQYF. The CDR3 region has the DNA TGCAGTGCTAGGGGACCCCAGGGACCCAAAAACATTCAGTACTTC.

CDR3: CSAEGLGRRAHATQYF. CDR3 bases: TGCAGTGCAGAGGGATTAGGCAGGAGGGCGCACGCGACCCAGTACTTC. The chain recombines TRBV20-1 with TRBJ2-5; perhaps TRBD2 as D (6 bases). V was pared by 6 bases and J by 7 bases, with 27 bases between. This CDR3 comprises 16 residues. CDR1 and CDR2 from the germline V gene are DFQATT and SNEGSKA (reference sequence).

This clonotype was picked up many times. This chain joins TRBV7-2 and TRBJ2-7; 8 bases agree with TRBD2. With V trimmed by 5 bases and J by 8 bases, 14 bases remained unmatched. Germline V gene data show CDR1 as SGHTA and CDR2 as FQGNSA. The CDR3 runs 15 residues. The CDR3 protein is CASSPTSVQRAKQYF. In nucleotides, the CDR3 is TGTGCCAGCAGCCCGACTAGCGTACAAAGGGCGAAGCAGTACTTC.

CDR3 sequence (DNA): TGTGCCAGCAGTGCATTCAATCAGCCCCAGCATTTT. Translated, it gives CASSAFNQPQHF. This chain uses TRBV27 with TRBJ1-5; D unclear. V dropped 5 bases and J dropped 3 bases, with 5 bases sitting between them. Germline V gene data show CDR1 as MNHEY and CDR2 as SMNVEV (reference sequence). CDR3 size: 12 residues.